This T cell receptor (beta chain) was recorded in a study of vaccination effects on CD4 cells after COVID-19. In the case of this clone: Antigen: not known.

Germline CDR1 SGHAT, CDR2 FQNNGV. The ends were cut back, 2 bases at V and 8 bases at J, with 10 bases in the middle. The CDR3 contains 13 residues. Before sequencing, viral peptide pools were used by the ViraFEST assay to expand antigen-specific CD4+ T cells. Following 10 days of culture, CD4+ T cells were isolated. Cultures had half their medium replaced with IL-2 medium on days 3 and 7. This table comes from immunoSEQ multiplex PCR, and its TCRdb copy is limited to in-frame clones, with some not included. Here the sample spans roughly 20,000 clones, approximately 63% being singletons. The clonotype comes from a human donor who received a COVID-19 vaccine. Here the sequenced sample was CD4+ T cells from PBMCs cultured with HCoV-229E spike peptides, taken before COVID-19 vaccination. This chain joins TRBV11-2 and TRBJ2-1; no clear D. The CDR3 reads CASSLNGRDEQFF. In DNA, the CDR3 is TGTGCCAGCAGCTTAAATGGACGGGATGAGCAGTTCTTC.